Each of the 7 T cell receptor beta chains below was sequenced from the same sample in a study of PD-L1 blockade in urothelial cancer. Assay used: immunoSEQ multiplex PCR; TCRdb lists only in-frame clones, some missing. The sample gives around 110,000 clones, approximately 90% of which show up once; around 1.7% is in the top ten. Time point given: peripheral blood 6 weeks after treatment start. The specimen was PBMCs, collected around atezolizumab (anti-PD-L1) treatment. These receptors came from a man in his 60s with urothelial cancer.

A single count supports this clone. DNA of the CDR3: TGTGCCAGCAGCTTGGGCGGCTACCAAGAGACCCAGTACTTC. This sequence encodes CASSLGGYQETQYF. The genes are TRBV5-4 and TRBJ2-5; unclear D gene. In germline, CDR1 is SGHNT, CDR2 YYREEE (reference sequence). The CDR3 runs to 14 residues. With 0 bases removed from V and 0 bases from J, the gap between germline ends came to 6 bases.

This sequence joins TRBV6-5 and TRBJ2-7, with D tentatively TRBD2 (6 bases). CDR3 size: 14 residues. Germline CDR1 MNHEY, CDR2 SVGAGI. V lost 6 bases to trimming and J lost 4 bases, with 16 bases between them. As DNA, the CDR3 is TGTGCCAGCAGATCAGGCGGACTACGGTACGAGCAGTACTTC. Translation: CASRSGGLRYEQYF.

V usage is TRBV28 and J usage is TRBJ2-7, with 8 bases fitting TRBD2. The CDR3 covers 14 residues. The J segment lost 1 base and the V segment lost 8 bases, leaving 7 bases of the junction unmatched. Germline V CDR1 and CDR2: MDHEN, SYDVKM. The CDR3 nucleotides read TGTGCCAGCCGACTAGCGAGACGTTCCTACGAGCAGTACTTC. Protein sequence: CASRLARRSYEQYF. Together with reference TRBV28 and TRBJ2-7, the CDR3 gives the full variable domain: DVKVTQSSRYLVKRTGEKVFLECVQDMDHENMFWYRQDPGLGLRLIYFSYDVKMKEKGDIPEGYSVSREKKERFSLILESASTNQTSMYLCASRLARRSYEQYFGPGTRLTVT.

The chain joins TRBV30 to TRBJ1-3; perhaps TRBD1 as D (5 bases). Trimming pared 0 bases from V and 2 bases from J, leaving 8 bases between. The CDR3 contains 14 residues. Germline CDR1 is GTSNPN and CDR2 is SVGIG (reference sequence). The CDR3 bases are TGTGCCTGGAGTGTACGGGGGACTGGAAACACCATATATTTT. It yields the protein CAWSVRGTGNTIYF. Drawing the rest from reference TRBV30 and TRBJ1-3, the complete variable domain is SQTIHQWPATLVQPVGSPLSLECTVEGTSNPNLYWYRQAAGRGLQLLFYSVGIGQISSEVPQNLSASRPQDRQFILSSKKLLLSDSGFYLCAWSVRGTGNTIYFGEGSWLTVV.

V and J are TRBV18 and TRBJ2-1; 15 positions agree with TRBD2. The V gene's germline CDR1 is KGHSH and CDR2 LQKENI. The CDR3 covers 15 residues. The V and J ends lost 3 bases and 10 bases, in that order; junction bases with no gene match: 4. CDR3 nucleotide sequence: TGTGCCAGCTCACCGGGACTAGCGGGAGGTGGGGAGCAGTTCTTC. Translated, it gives CASSPGLAGGGEQFF.

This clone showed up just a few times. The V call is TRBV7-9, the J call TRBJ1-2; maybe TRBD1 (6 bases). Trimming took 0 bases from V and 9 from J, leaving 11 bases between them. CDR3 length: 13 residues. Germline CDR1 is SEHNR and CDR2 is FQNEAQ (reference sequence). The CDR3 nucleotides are TGTGCCAGCAGCTTAGCAGGGGGAAGCCGCTACACCTTC. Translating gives CASSLAGGSRYTF.

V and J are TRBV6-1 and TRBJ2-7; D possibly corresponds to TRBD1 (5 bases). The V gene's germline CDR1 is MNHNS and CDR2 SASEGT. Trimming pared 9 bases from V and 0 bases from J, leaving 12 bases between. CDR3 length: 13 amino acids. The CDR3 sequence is CASLTGNSYEQYF. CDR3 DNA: TGTGCCAGTCTCACAGGAAACTCCTACGAGCAGTACTTC.